The rows below give T cell receptor beta chains drawn from one sample of a study of blood T cell repertoires in COVID-19. Produced via immunoSEQ multiplex PCR; TCRdb's table is partial and in-frame only. The repertoire has about 160,000 clones, around 93% of them found once; the top ten carry approximately 5%. Sequenced: peripheral blood. These receptors were obtained from a man under 40 with COVID-19, enrolled during active disease. CDR3s leave out the opening cysteine and the closing phenylalanine or tryptophan.

TRBV10-3	12	TRBJ1-5	AISEGQGAAPQH
TRBV11-2	16	TRBJ1-2	ASSSPGQGRSHNYGYT
TRBV5-1	10	TRBJ2-1	ASNDRDAEQF
TRBV19	13	TRBJ1-4	ASSANRGRDEKLF
TRBV5-1	15	TRBJ2-4	ASRPGYRALAKNIQY
TRBV3-1/TRBV3-2	10	TRBJ2-7	ASSQPRSEQY
TRBV10-2	11	TRBJ1-5	ASGRGTSQPQH
TRBV7-6	20	TRBJ2-3	ASSLARISPHRGRLCTDTQY
TRBV18	13	TRBJ1-5	ASSRGQGENQPQH
TRBV28	15	TRBJ2-7	ASTPPRDRQSFYEQY
TRBV10-3	13	TRBJ2-1	AISRLAGGSNEQF
TRBV6-5	11	TRBJ1-2	ASRTRTGDGYT
TRBV9	13	TRBJ2-3	ASSAPLSSTDTQY
TRBV9	12	TRBJ2-1	ASSLRTRSDEQF
TRBV18	14	TRBJ1-3	ASSPIPRGSGNTIY
TRBV28	10	TRBJ2-5	ASTGGGETQY
TRBV7-3	12	TRBJ2-3	ASSLGTSSDTQY
TRBV3-1/TRBV3-2	10	TRBJ2-7	ASSLVPYEQY
TRBV24-1	14	TRBJ2-1	ATSGTSGTSYNEQF
TRBV5-1	11	TRBJ1-2	ASSSTGANGYT
TRBV18	17	TRBJ2-3	ASSPPIFSGGSRTDTQY
TRBV10-3	14	TRBJ1-4	AISESSGGLGEKLF
TRBV28	14	TRBJ1-5	ASSLTVTAGGEPQH
TRBV5-4	13	TRBJ2-7	ASSNPGTAHYEQY
TRBV28	13	TRBJ1-4	ASTPLQGTGEKLF
TRBV30	9	TRBJ2-5	AWRLEETQY
TRBV24-1	15	TRBJ1-2	ATSDQKGRQAWGGYT
TRBV4-2	13	TRBJ1-5	ASSQGQGYNQPQH
TRBV7-9	16	TRBJ2-2	ASRRGNTNQQNTGELF
TRBV28	11	TRBJ1-1	ASSFAENTEAF
TRBV3-1/TRBV3-2	14	TRBJ1-1	ASSQDSAGAATEAF
TRBV7-2	14	TRBJ2-7	ASSLAGGDTTYEQY
TRBV2	16	TRBJ1-3	ASSSFFDTGLSGNTIY
TRBV6-5	12	TRBJ2-5	ASSYSRRAETQY
TRBV5-6	13	TRBJ2-1	ASSLVYRERYEQF
TRBV30	13	TRBJ2-1	AWSFLAGGLSEQF
TRBV6-6	12	TRBJ1-1	ASSYAAGGTEAF
TRBV10-3	12	TRBJ2-1	AISESGGADEQF
TRBV2	10	TRBJ1-2	AREQGVGGYT
TRBV3-1/TRBV3-2	16	TRBJ2-7	ASSQEWKGRGSSYEQY